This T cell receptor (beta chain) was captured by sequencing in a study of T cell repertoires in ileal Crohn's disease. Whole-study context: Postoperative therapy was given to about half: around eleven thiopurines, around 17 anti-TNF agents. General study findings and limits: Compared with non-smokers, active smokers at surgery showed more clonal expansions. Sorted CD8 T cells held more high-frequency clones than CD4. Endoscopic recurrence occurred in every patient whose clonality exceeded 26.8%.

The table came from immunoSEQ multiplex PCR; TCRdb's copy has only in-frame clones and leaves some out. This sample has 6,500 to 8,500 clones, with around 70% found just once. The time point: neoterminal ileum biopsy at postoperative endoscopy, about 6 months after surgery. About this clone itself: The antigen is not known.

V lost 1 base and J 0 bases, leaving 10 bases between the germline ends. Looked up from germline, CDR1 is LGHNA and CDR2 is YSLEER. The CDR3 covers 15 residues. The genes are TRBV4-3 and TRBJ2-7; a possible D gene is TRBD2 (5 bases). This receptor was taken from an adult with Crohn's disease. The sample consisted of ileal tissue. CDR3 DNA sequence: TGCGCCAGCAGCCAAGTTCGAGGGAGCTCCTACGAGCAGTACTTC. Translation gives CASSQVRGSSYEQYF.